Below are 25 T cell receptor beta chains sequenced from a single sample in a study of cytomegalovirus exposure and HLA in healthy donors. PCR amplification relied on 60 Vbeta primers (plus 13 Jbeta primers). Only in-frame clones appear in the TCRdb table, and some are missing; sequencing was by immunoSEQ multiplex PCR. The table has 100,000 to 150,000 clones, about 80% seen once. The sample was PBMCs. Receptors originate from a man aged 30 to 39 in good health and CMV-seropositive.

This clone was counted a few times. The rearrangement links TRBV2 to TRBJ2-2, with 10 nucleotides matching TRBD2. From germline, CDR1 is SNHLY and CDR2 FYNNEI. The CDR3 contains 16 residues. Germline trimming cut 6 bases from V and 2 bases from J; bases unmatched to any gene: 6. This CDR3 is CASRPAGGQNTGELFF. CDR3 DNA: TGTGCCAGCAGGCCAGCGGGGGGGCAAAACACCGGGGAGCTGTTTTTT. Complete variable domain (other parts from reference TRBV2 and TRBJ2-2): EPEVTQTPSHQVTQMGQEVILRCVPISNHLYFYWYRQILGQKVEFLVSFYNNEISEKSEIFDDQFSVERPDGSNFTLKIRSTKLEDSAMYFCASRPAGGQNTGELFFGEGSRLTVL.

The chain is built from TRBV19 and TRBJ1-1; D gene ambiguous. The CDR3 contains 13 residues. The germline CDR1 and CDR2 sequences are LNHDA and SQIVND (reference sequence). V was cut by 1 base and J by 1 base, with 4 bases left in between. The CDR3 nucleotides read TGTGCCAGTAGTATAGCCAGGAACACTGAAGCTTTCTTT. Its translation: CASSIARNTEAFF.

The rearrangement links TRBV30 to TRBJ1-2, with a tentative D call TRBD1 (6 bases). This CDR3 has 11 residues. V was shortened by 2 bases and J by 7 bases, with 8 bases between the two germline ends. Germline assignment: CDR1 GTSNPN and CDR2 SVGIG (reference sequence). CDR3 in DNA: TGTGCCTGGAGTTCAGGGGCTGGCTACACCTTC. It yields the protein CAWSSGAGYTF.

This clone was seen only a few times. This chain connects TRBV5-1 to TRBJ2-1; 9 nucleotides line up with TRBD1. The ends lost 0 bases at V and 5 bases at J; junction bases unmatched: 6. The length of the CDR3 is 16 residues. Germline CDR1 and CDR2: SGHRS and YFSETQ. The CDR3 DNA reads TGCGCCAGCAGCTTGGGGGGGACAGGGAATCACAATGAGCAGTTCTTC. Translating gives CASSLGGTGNHNEQFF. Full variable domain (remainder filled in from reference TRBV5-1 and TRBJ2-1): KAGVTQTPRYLIKTRGQQVTLSCSPISGHRSVSWYQQTPGQGLQFLFEYFSETQRNKGNFPGRFSGRQFSNSRSEMNVSTLELGDSALYLCASSLGGTGNHNEQFFGPGTRLTVL.

V is TRBV5-6 and J is TRBJ1-5; D not certain. The CDR3 length is 14 residues. The germline V and J ends were trimmed by 2 bases and 7 bases, with 13 bases remaining between them. Germline CDR1 reads SGHDT; CDR2 reads YYEEEE. CDR3 sequence reads: CASSLIDSEQPQHF. In nucleotides, the CDR3 is TGTGCCAGCAGCTTAATAGACTCAGAACAGCCCCAGCATTTT.

Remarks on this clone: Distinct nucleotide sequences in the sample also encode this CDR3. V is TRBV27 and J is TRBJ2-7; the D gene is possibly TRBD2 (5 bases). There are 13 residues in the CDR3. V lost 3 bases and J lost 4, with 10 bases in between. Germline V CDR1 and CDR2: MNHEY, SMNVEV (reference sequence). The CDR3: CASSFRGPYEQYF. The DNA of the CDR3 is TGTGCCAGCAGTTTCCGGGGTCCATACGAGCAGTACTTC.

The chain couples TRBV9 to TRBJ1-5, with D possibly being TRBD1 (5 bases). The V end lost 3 bases, the J end lost 2 bases, and 6 bases lay between the germline ends. Germline lookup yields CDR1 SGDLS and CDR2 YYNGEE. CDR3 length equals 13 residues. The CDR3 region has the DNA TGTGCCAGCAGCGCACAGGGCAATCAGCCCCAGCATTTT. It yields the protein CASSAQGNQPQHF.

The chain couples TRBV5-1 to TRBJ2-7; D is possibly TRBD1 (5 bases). With 0 bases removed from V and 0 bases from J, the gap between germline ends came to 10 bases. Germline assignment: CDR1 SGHRS and CDR2 YFSETQ. This CDR3 has 15 amino acids. The CDR3 sequence: CASSLAPDSSYEQYF. The CDR3 nucleotides read TGCGCCAGCAGCTTGGCCCCCGACAGCTCCTACGAGCAGTACTTC. Combining the CDR3 with reference TRBV5-1 and TRBJ2-7 gives the whole variable domain KAGVTQTPRYLIKTRGQQVTLSCSPISGHRSVSWYQQTPGQGLQFLFEYFSETQRNKGNFPGRFSGRQFSNSRSEMNVSTLELGDSALYLCASSLAPDSSYEQYFGPGTRLTVT.

The rearrangement links TRBV4-1 to TRBJ1-5; D gene unclear. V was pared by 1 base and J by 0 bases, with 13 bases between. CDR1 MGHRA and CDR2 YSYEKL come from the germline V gene. The CDR3 is made up of 17 amino acids. This CDR3 reads CASSQGPMAASNQPQHF. The CDR3 DNA reads TGCGCCAGCAGCCAAGGCCCTATGGCGGCTAGCAATCAGCCCCAGCATTTT.

The chain combines TRBV5-1 with TRBJ2-2; D not certain. CDR3 size: 15 residues. With 4 bases removed from V and 1 base from J, the gap between germline ends came to 11 bases. In germline, CDR1 is SGHRS, CDR2 YFSETQ. This chain's CDR3 is CASSLTDLNTGELFF. The DNA of the CDR3 is TGCGCCAGCAGCCTCACAGATCTGAACACCGGGGAGCTGTTTTTT.

The chain couples TRBV28 to TRBJ1-5, with 11 bases matching TRBD1. The junction had 10 bases not matched to a gene; V was cut back by 6 bases and J by 6 bases. This CDR3 is built from 16 residues. Per the germline V gene, CDR1 is MDHEN and CDR2 is SYDVKM. The CDR3 spells CASRYPGTGGIQPQHF. The CDR3 DNA sequence: TGTGCCAGCAGATACCCCGGGACAGGGGGGATTCAGCCCCAGCATTTT.

The CDR3 nucleotides are TGTGCCAGCAGTGAAAGAACTAGCGCCTCCTACAATGAGCAGTTCTTC. This gives the protein CASSERTSASYNEQFF. The V and J genes are TRBV6-1 and TRBJ2-1; 7 bases line up with TRBD2. CDR1 is MNHNS and CDR2 is SASEGT in the germline V gene. The CDR3 extends over 16 amino acids. V lost 2 bases to trimming and J lost 0 bases; unmatched junction nucleotides: 4.

V usage is TRBV27 and J usage is TRBJ2-7, with D perhaps TRBD2 (6 bases). This CDR3 has 11 amino acids. The V and J ends lost 10 bases and 2 bases respectively, with 9 bases between them. CDR1 and CDR2 (germline): MNHEY, SMNVEV (reference sequence). The CDR3 is CATGTPYEQYF. CDR3 in DNA: TGTGCCACTGGGACTCCCTACGAGCAGTACTTC.

The chain joins TRBV18 to TRBJ1-5, with D perhaps matching TRBD1 (6 bases). Per germline, CDR1 KGHSH and CDR2 LQKENI. Trimming stripped 3 bases from V and 5 bases from J, with 14 bases between. The CDR3 covers 15 residues. The chain's CDR3 is CASSPGGQWDQPQHF. The CDR3 DNA is TGTGCCAGCTCACCGGGGGGGCAATGGGATCAGCCCCAGCATTTT.

The chain recombines TRBV11-1 with TRBJ1-6; 8 bases map to TRBD1. The CDR3 loop spans 14 amino acids. V shed 5 bases, J shed 5 bases, and the junction held 2 bases outside the gene matches. Germline V CDR1 and CDR2: SGHAT, FQDESV (reference sequence). CDR3 region: CASSRTGNNSPLHF. The DNA of the CDR3 is TGTGCCAGCAGCCGGACAGGGAATAATTCACCCCTCCACTTT.

The chain combines TRBV5-6 with TRBJ1-4, with 8 positions matching TRBD1. The V gene end was trimmed by 0 bases and the J gene end by 5 bases; junction bases not matched to a gene: 3. The CDR3 has 15 amino acids. Looked up from germline, CDR1 is SGHDT and CDR2 is YYEEEE. As DNA, the CDR3 is TGTGCCAGCAGCTTGGTAAGGACAGGGAATGAAAAACTGTTTTTT. Amino acid sequence: CASSLVRTGNEKLFF. Full variable domain (outside the CDR3, taken from reference TRBV5-6 and TRBJ1-4): DAGVTQSPTHLIKTRGQQVTLRCSPKSGHDTVSWYQQALGQGPQFIFQYYEEEERQRGNFPDRFSGHQFPNYSSELNVNALLLGDSALYLCASSLVRTGNEKLFFGSGTQLSVL.

This sequence joins TRBV7-9 and TRBJ2-3; a possible D gene is TRBD2 (5 bases). V shed 1 base and J shed 0 bases, with 14 bases lying between them. Germline V CDR1 and CDR2: SEHNR, FQNEAQ (reference sequence). The CDR3 is 17 amino acids. CDR3 sequence (DNA): TGTGCCAGCAGCTTAGGAGGCGCGGGCACTAGCACAGATACGCAGTATTTT. Encoded protein: CASSLGGAGTSTDTQYF.

The chain combines TRBV4-1 with TRBJ2-7; TRBD2 agrees at 14 bases. Germline CDR1 MGHRA, CDR2 YSYEKL. CDR3 length: 16 residues. Germline trimming cut 4 bases from V and 4 bases from J; bases unmatched to any gene: 6. In DNA form, the CDR3 reads TGCGCCAGCAGCCCACGGACTAGCGGGGGGATGTACGAGCAGTACTTC. This codes for CASSPRTSGGMYEQYF.

V is TRBV30 and J is TRBJ1-2; TRBD1 matches at 7 bases. Looked up from germline, CDR1 is GTSNPN and CDR2 is SVGIG (reference sequence). Trimming at V came to 1 base and at J to 2 bases, leaving 4 bases not matched to a gene. This CDR3 has 14 residues. The CDR3 protein is CAWSETGPNYGYTF. The CDR3 coding sequence is TGTGCCTGGAGTGAGACAGGGCCGAACTATGGCTACACCTTC.

The gene calls are TRBV10-1 and TRBJ2-2; the D gene is possibly TRBD1 (5 bases). The V gene lost 5 bases and the J gene lost 4 bases, with 11 bases spanning the gap. Germline V gives CDR1 WNHNN, CDR2 SYGVQD (reference sequence). This CDR3 region has 14 residues. This CDR3 is CASSQRQTTGELFF. CDR3 coding DNA: TGCGCCAGCAGTCAACGACAGACCACCGGGGAGCTGTTTTTT.

There are a few counts of this clone. J is TRBJ1-3 and V is TRBV5-1; no definite D call. Germline V gives CDR1 SGHRS, CDR2 YFSETQ. The CDR3 is 18 residues long. Trimming shortened V by 4 bases and J by 1 base, and 21 bases separated the two germline ends. The CDR3 region is CASSPDLMTRFSGNTIYF. CDR3 coding DNA: TGCGCCAGCAGCCCCGATCTAATGACACGATTTTCTGGAAACACCATATATTTT.

This clone showed up just a few times. The J gene is TRBJ1-6, the V gene TRBV7-6; 8 bases align to TRBD1. Trimming cost V 1 base and J 0 bases; bases outside gene matches: 8. The CDR3 sequence is 19 residues long. The germline V gene encodes CDR1 SGHVS and CDR2 FNYEAQ. For the CDR3, the DNA is TGTGCCAGCAGCTTAGTTGGGACAGGCTTTAACTCCTATAATTCACCCCTCCACTTT. This gives the protein CASSLVGTGFNSYNSPLHF.

The chain has TRBV29-1 and TRBJ1-1; possibly TRBD1 for D (5 bases). Trimming shortened V by 7 bases and J by 4 bases, and 13 bases separated the two germline ends. The CDR3 totals 12 residues. Germline CDR1 SQVTM, CDR2 ANQGSEA. CDR3 sequence: CSGKGEGTEAFF. The CDR3 DNA reads as TGCAGCGGAAAAGGGGAGGGCACTGAAGCTTTCTTT. Combining the CDR3 with reference TRBV29-1 and TRBJ1-1 gives the whole variable domain SAVISQKPSRDICQRGTSLTIQCQVDSQVTMMFWYRQQPGQSLTLIATANQGSEATYESGFVIDKFPISRPNLTFSTLTVSNMSPEDSSIYLCSGKGEGTEAFFGQGTRLTVV.

This chain uses TRBV6-5 with TRBJ1-1, with 7 bases identical to TRBD1. Germline V CDR1 and CDR2: MNHEY, SVGAGI. The length of the CDR3 is 14 residues. J gave up 6 bases and V 0 bases, and 4 bases lay outside the gene matches. Here the CDR3 DNA reads TGTGCCAGCAGTTACTCGACAGGGTGGTCTGAAGCTTTCTTT. It encodes CASSYSTGWSEAFF.

V usage is TRBV19 and J usage is TRBJ2-7; the D is unclear. The CDR3 runs 13 residues. V lost 6 bases, J lost 3 bases, and 12 bases lay in between. Looked up from germline, CDR1 is LNHDA and CDR2 is SQIVND (reference sequence). The CDR3 is CASSPVGGYEQYF. Here the CDR3 DNA reads TGTGCCAGTAGCCCCGTCGGCGGCTACGAGCAGTACTTC.